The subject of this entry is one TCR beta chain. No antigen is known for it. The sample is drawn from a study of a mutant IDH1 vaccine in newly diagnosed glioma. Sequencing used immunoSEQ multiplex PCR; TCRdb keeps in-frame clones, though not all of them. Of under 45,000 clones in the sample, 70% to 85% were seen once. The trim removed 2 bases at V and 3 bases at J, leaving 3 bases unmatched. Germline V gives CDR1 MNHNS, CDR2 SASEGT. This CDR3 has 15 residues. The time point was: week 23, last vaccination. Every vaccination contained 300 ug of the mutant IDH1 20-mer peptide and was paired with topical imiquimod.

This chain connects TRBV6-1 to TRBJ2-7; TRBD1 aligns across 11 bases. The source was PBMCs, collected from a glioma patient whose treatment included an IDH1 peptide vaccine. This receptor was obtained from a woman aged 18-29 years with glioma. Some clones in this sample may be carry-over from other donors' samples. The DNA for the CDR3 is TGTGCCAGCAGTGAACCCGGGACAGGGGGCTACGAGCAGTACTTC. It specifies CASSEPGTGGYEQYF.